This T cell receptor (beta chain) was sequenced for a study of cytomegalovirus exposure and HLA in healthy donors. General observations from the study: Researchers had no immune exposure information except CMV serostatus available. TRBV6-2, TRBV6-3 and other indistinguishable V segments were excluded. Rarity characterized most TCR sequences, yet some public TCRs appeared in many donors.

Germline V CDR1 and CDR2: SEHNR, FQNEAQ (reference sequence). J lost 3 bases, V lost 2 bases, and 6 bases had no gene match. The CDR3 contains 15 residues. The PCR used 60 Vbeta and 13 Jbeta primers. Clones were sequenced by immunoSEQ multiplex PCR, and TCRdb holds only the in-frame ones, with some missing. There are over 150,000 clones in the sample; approximately 80% occur only once, and 3.7% lies in the top ten. This clone was recorded once. Its specificity is not known. This TCR was recovered from a man between 25 and 39 years old in good health and CMV-seropositive. The chain is built from TRBV7-9 and TRBJ2-7; 8 bases line up with TRBD1. Sequenced input: PBMCs. The CDR3 region is CASSLTGTGLYEQYF. The CDR3 coding sequence is TGTGCCAGCAGCTTAACCGGGACAGGCCTCTACGAGCAGTACTTC.